This T cell receptor (beta chain) was sequenced during a study of blood T cells in healthy people across ages (dated by TCRdb to the mid-2010s). A note on the overall study: In model experiments, template switching captured about one uniquely barcoded TCR beta cDNA molecule for every two T cells. The study measured age-related changes in TCR beta repertoire diversity using deep sequencing normalized with unique cDNA molecular identifiers. For two donors (one aged 18 to 29 and one aged 80 or older), the study analyzed two additional independent replicas of 1 million unique cDNA reads from the same blood draw. To avoid experimental bias, donors of different ages were distributed randomly across sequencing lanes. The donors were divided into four age groups: young (average around 15 years), middle-aged (around 37), aged (around 67) and long-lived (82). On the study overall, not on this receptor specifically: As age increased, observed TCR beta diversity per million T cells dropped in a roughly linear way, and a significant reduction was already evident by age about 40. Donor CMV infection status was unknown, potentially confounding age-related changes in expanded clonotypes. A strong correlation was found between observed TCR beta diversity and the percentage of naive T cells measured by flow cytometry. Conclusive comparison of naive and antigen-experienced compartments was prevented by the profiling of bulk unsorted PBMCs. Estimates of total diversity based on one million sequenced T cells were considered lower bounds and underestimates. Compared with the aged group, more naive CD4+ T cells, fewer expanded clones and increased TCR diversity were shown by the long-lived group, suggesting age selection.

A distance of 11 bases separates the germline ends of V and J, which lose 6 bases and 11 bases respectively. The CDR1 and CDR2 encoded by the germline V gene are SGHTA and FQGNSA. The CDR3 sequence holds 12 residues, the cysteine and phenylalanine included. The kept DNA is CDR3 alone, 36 bases in frame from the first base. Library generation was performed with 5' RACE. The sample was run on an Illumina HiSeq 2500. A second PCR of about 6 to 11 cycles was run with a J-beta primer mix and a sample-barcoded 5' primer. Each TCR beta cDNA molecule received a unique molecular identifier from a template-switch 5' adaptor carrying 12 random nucleotides. Each sample yielded at least 2.5 million CDR3-containing paired-end reads. All of the RNA was converted into first-strand cDNA using the Mint cDNA synthesis kit, with a TRBC-specific oligonucleotide serving as the primer. Following uracil-DNA glycosylase treatment, a first 18-cycle PCR with universal primers M1SS and BC2_uni_R was performed on all cDNA. The paper's processing steps were these. Each sample was normalized by randomly selecting 1 million high-quality reads, each carrying a distinct molecular identifier. Instead of being binned into consensus sequences, reads that shared molecular identifiers were thrown out. MiTCR, with a Q25 quality threshold and the strictest error-elimination algorithm, was used for CDR3 identification, clonotype clustering and error correction. Lower-bound total TCR beta diversity was estimated with a nonparametric unseen species model using Euler transformation. The public reads were reprocessed in TCRdb via fastp at Q25 and MiXCR, keeping in-frame beta chains. CDR3 protein duplicates are merged, each entry listing the most common genes and DNA. TCRdb's processing, not the authors' own work, is the source of the V and J calls. The sample table shows about 1.1 million distinct CDR3 sequences, and 30% to 40% are seen once. The biggest ten clones account for 10% to 15% of the sample.

This clonotype was seen more than once but under ten times. Its specific antigen is unknown. The sample holds no much larger clone one base away, and base qualities are not on file. The donors were roughly 39 Caucasian individuals from Russia, aged 6 to 90 years, who were systemically healthy. Each donor gave about 11 milliliters of peripheral blood, drawn into EDTA-treated Vacutainer tubes. Ficoll-Paque density-gradient centrifugation was used to isolate PBMCs, with at least 7 million per sample. Total RNA, at least 6 micrograms per sample, was extracted from PBMCs with Trizol reagent. The percentages of naive CD45RAhigh/CD27high T cells were determined by flow cytometry on a PBMC aliquot from every donor.

The source material was blood. This TCR was recovered from a young man in good health. Recombination linked TRBV7-2 to TRBJ1-6; confidence is insufficient to name the D gene. The CDR3 has the sequence CASRPGGAPLHF. The nucleotides read TGTGCCAGCAGACCAGGTGGCGCACCCCTCCACTTT.